This entry lists 32 T cell receptor beta chains sequenced from one sample in a study of blood T cell repertoires in COVID-19. Here immunoSEQ multiplex PCR was the method, and the copy in TCRdb shows in-frame clones only, minus some. This sample has 97,000 or so clones, with over 80% found just once. Material: peripheral blood. These TCRs come from a man older than 75 with acute or convalescent COVID-19.

The genes are TRBV29-1 and TRBJ1-2; D call uncertain. V was pared by 5 bases and J by 8 bases, with 9 bases between. The CDR3 covers 10 residues. The germline gives CDR1 SQVTM, CDR2 ANQGSEA. This CDR3 is CSVTDLGYTF. In nucleotides, the CDR3 is TGCAGCGTTACGGACTTGGGCTACACCTTC.

The chain carries TRBV6-5 and TRBJ2-3; D might be TRBD2 (6 bases). This CDR3 is built from 16 residues. Per germline, CDR1 MNHEY and CDR2 SVGAGI. Trimming took off 1 base at V and 0 bases at J, with 11 bases between the two ends. CDR3: CASSYYGGESTDTQYF. The DNA of the CDR3 is TGTGCCAGCAGTTACTACGGCGGGGAAAGCACAGATACGCAGTATTTT.

This clone has only one observation. The rearrangement uses TRBV5-1 and TRBJ1-1; unclear D gene. Germline values: CDR1 SGHRS, CDR2 YFSETQ. V was pared by 2 bases and J by 0 bases, with 20 bases between. The CDR3 sequence is 18 residues long. Here the CDR3 DNA reads TGCGCCAGCAGCTTACGGACTCCAGAATCTGTCCTGAACACTGAAGCTTTCTTT. Amino acids: CASSLRTPESVLNTEAFF.

This clone was seen at least ten times. The CDR3 spells CSVQIAADGYTF. The CDR3 DNA reads as TGCAGCGTTCAAATTGCAGCGGATGGCTACACCTTC. This rearrangement joins TRBV29-1 to TRBJ1-2; the D is unclear. The germline gives CDR1 SQVTM, CDR2 ANQGSEA. With 5 bases removed from V and 6 bases from J, the gap between germline ends came to 13 bases. This CDR3 is 12 amino acids long.

This chain joins TRBV10-2 and TRBJ1-2; 7 nucleotides line up with TRBD1. The CDR3 spans 12 residues. The V gene end was trimmed by 7 bases and the J gene end by 4 bases; junction bases not matched to a gene: 3. Germline V gene sequence: CDR1 WSHSY, CDR2 SAAADI. Here the CDR3 reads CASTGTAYGYTF. CDR3 DNA sequence: TGCGCCAGCACCGGGACAGCCTATGGCTACACCTTC.

The rearrangement links TRBV10-3 to TRBJ2-5; 15 bases line up with TRBD2. With V trimmed by 5 bases and J by 1 base, 11 bases remained unmatched. This CDR3 is 19 amino acids long. Germline V gives CDR1 ENHRY, CDR2 SYGVKD. The CDR3 DNA reads as TGTGCCATCAGTCATCCGGGACTAGCGGGGGGAACGGCCCAAGAGACCCAGTACTTC. Protein sequence: CAISHPGLAGGTAQETQYF.

The chain is built from TRBV27 and TRBJ2-5; 8 bases match TRBD1. The CDR3 sequence is 15 residues long. Germline CDR1 and CDR2: MNHEY and SMNVEV (reference sequence). V shed 5 bases, J shed 2 bases, and the junction held 7 bases outside the gene matches. The CDR3 here is CASSPFGTGQETQYF. In DNA, the CDR3 is TGTGCCAGCAGTCCATTTGGGACAGGTCAAGAGACCCAGTACTTC.

This chain connects TRBV19 to TRBJ2-2, with 7 bases that match TRBD1. CDR1 LNHDA and CDR2 SQIVND come from the germline V gene (reference sequence). CDR3 length equals 13 residues. With V trimmed by 5 bases and J by 8 bases, 5 bases remained unmatched. CDR3: CASSPHRGGELFF. Written as DNA, the CDR3 is TGTGCCAGTAGTCCTCACAGGGGTGGGGAGCTGTTTTTT.

The CDR3, as DNA: TGTGCCAGCAACCCTGGGGGCGGCCTCTACACCTTC. Amino acids: CASNPGGGLYTF. V gene TRBV6-5 combines with J gene TRBJ1-2; a weak D match, TRBD1 (6 bases). CDR3 length: 12 amino acids. The germline V and J ends were trimmed by 7 bases and 10 bases, with 16 bases remaining between them. Germline CDR1 is MNHEY and CDR2 is SVGAGI.

The chain employs TRBV19 and TRBJ1-4, with TRBD1 identical over 9 bases. V lost 9 bases to trimming and J lost 9 bases; unmatched junction nucleotides: 8. CDR3 length equals 13 residues. Germline V gene data show CDR1 as LNHDA and CDR2 as SQIVND (reference sequence). The CDR3 spells CASRDRDMKKLFF. DNA for the CDR3: TGTGCCAGCAGGGACAGGGATATGAAAAAACTGTTTTTT.

This clone was picked up one time. The chain employs TRBV7-2 and TRBJ1-2, with D tentatively TRBD1 (5 bases). There are 13 residues in the CDR3. V lost 5 bases and J lost 4, with 11 bases in between. The germline gives CDR1 SGHTA, CDR2 FQGNSA. As DNA, the CDR3 is TGTGCCAGCAGCGAGCAGGGTTTCTATGGCTACACCTTC. It is translated as CASSEQGFYGYTF.

The CDR3 region is CASSLGGSGSYNEQFF. DNA for the CDR3: TGTGCCAGCAGCTTAGGTGGGAGTGGTTCCTACAATGAGCAGTTCTTC. This chain joins TRBV7-2 and TRBJ2-1, with D perhaps matching TRBD2 (5 bases). Germline-derived CDR1 and CDR2 are SGHTA and FQGNSA. The CDR3 covers 16 residues. Deletions cut 1 base from V and 1 base from J, with 11 bases between.

The genes are TRBV6-5 and TRBJ1-1; the match to TRBD1 covers 8 bases. J was trimmed by 11 bases and V by 3 bases; bases with no gene match: 14. The length of the CDR3 is 15 residues. Germline V CDR1 and CDR2: MNHEY, SVGAGI. DNA for the CDR3: TGTGCCAGCAGTTATCGGACAGGGAAGAGCTCGGCTGCTTTCTTT. Residues: CASSYRTGKSSAAFF.

The chain links TRBV6-5 to TRBJ2-7, with TRBD2 as a possible D gene (6 bases). CDR1 and CDR2 from the germline V gene are MNHEY and SVGAGI. V lost 4 bases, J lost 0 bases, and 13 bases lay in between. This CDR3 spans 15 amino acids. CDR3 sequence reads: CASSSRDLTSYEQYF. CDR3 bases: TGTGCCAGCAGTTCCCGGGACTTAACCTCCTACGAGCAGTACTTC.

CDR3 sequence reads: CASSFPGTLGLAGEETQYF. DNA for the CDR3: TGTGCCAGCAGCTTCCCGGGGACGTTGGGACTAGCGGGGGAGGAGACCCAGTACTTC. This chain uses TRBV11-2 with TRBJ2-5; 14 bases line up with TRBD2. The germline gives CDR1 SGHAT, CDR2 FQNNGV. There are 19 residues in the CDR3. V dropped 3 bases and J dropped 5; count of bases not matched to a gene: 14.

This clone was seen only once. The chain employs TRBV19 and TRBJ1-5; TRBD1 agrees at 9 bases. V was clipped by 6 bases and J by 3 bases; unmatched bases: 6. Germline CDR1 LNHDA, CDR2 SQIVND (reference sequence). The CDR3 spans 15 residues. In DNA form, the CDR3 reads TGTGCCAGTAGCCTTGACAGGGGGAACAATCAGCCCCAGCATTTT. It encodes CASSLDRGNNQPQHF.

This clone was seen only a few times. The chain is built from TRBV2 and TRBJ1-2; 9 bases map to TRBD1. CDR3 length: 13 amino acids. V lost 6 bases and J lost 4; bases outside the gene matches: 3. Germline CDR1 reads SNHLY; CDR2 reads FYNNEI. Written as DNA, the CDR3 is TGTGCCAGCAGGACAGGGGGTAGCTATGGCTACACCTTC. As protein: CASRTGGSYGYTF.

This chain uses TRBV30 with TRBJ1-5, with D possibly matching TRBD1 (5 bases). The CDR3 loop spans 13 amino acids. The V gene's germline CDR1 is GTSNPN and CDR2 SVGIG (reference sequence). Trimming removed 1 base at V and 4 bases at J, with 8 bases between. CDR3: CAWSGQLNQPQHF. Here the CDR3 DNA reads TGTGCCTGGAGTGGACAGCTAAATCAGCCCCAGCATTTT.

The chain joins TRBV3-1 (or the pseudogene TRBV3-2) to TRBJ2-3; 8 nucleotides match TRBD2. Germline V CDR1 and CDR2: LGHDT, YNNKEL (reference sequence). CDR3 length equals 15 residues. Germline trimming cut 5 bases from V and 2 bases from J; bases unmatched to any gene: 6. CDR3 DNA sequence: TGTGCCAGCAGCTCTTCTAGCGGGCCCACAGATACGCAGTATTTT. Its translation is CASSSSSGPTDTQYF.

The chain is built from TRBV7-9 and TRBJ2-7, with 8 bases matching TRBD1. The V gene's germline CDR1 is SEHNR and CDR2 FQNEAQ (reference sequence). The J segment lost 3 bases and the V segment lost 3 bases, leaving 13 bases of the junction unmatched. CDR3 length: 17 amino acids. The DNA for the CDR3 is TGTGCCAGCAGCTTCTTGGGGGGTCGACAGGGGAGCTACGAGCAGTACTTC. Its protein product is CASSFLGGRQGSYEQYF.

The chain recombines TRBV24-1 with TRBJ2-1, with 7 positions matching TRBD1. Per the germline V gene, CDR1 is KGHDR and CDR2 is SFDVKD. V was clipped by 0 bases and J by 8 bases; unmatched bases: 3. CDR3 length equals 14 residues. CDR3 loop: CATSDLRQGYEQFF. CDR3 bases: TGTGCCACCAGTGATTTGAGACAGGGCTATGAGCAGTTCTTC.

In this sample, this clone turned up a few times. The V and J genes are TRBV14 and TRBJ1-1, with D possibly TRBD1 on 6 matching bases. CDR3 length: 15 amino acids. The ends were cut back, 5 bases at V and 1 base at J, with 14 bases in the middle. Germline V gene sequence: CDR1 SGHDN, CDR2 FVKESK. The chain's CDR3 is CASSGLGQKNTEAFF. CDR3 DNA sequence: TGTGCCAGCAGCGGCTTAGGACAGAAGAACACTGAAGCTTTCTTT.

V is TRBV6-5 and J is TRBJ1-2, with no clear D. CDR3 length: 14 residues. Deletions cut 10 bases from V and 2 bases from J, with 17 bases between. In germline, CDR1 is MNHEY, CDR2 SVGAGI. The CDR3: CAIRDVASNYGYTF. CDR3 DNA sequence: TGTGCCATACGTGACGTAGCCTCCAACTATGGCTACACCTTC.

The CDR3 spells CASSPVGTSGQPYNEQFF. The CDR3 DNA reads TGTGCCAGCAGCCCCGTGGGGACTAGCGGGCAACCCTACAATGAGCAGTTCTTC. This chain connects TRBV27 to TRBJ2-1, with 12 bases matching TRBD2. This CDR3 region has 18 residues. The V gene's germline CDR1 is MNHEY and CDR2 SMNVEV (reference sequence). With 6 bases clipped from V and 2 bases from J, the junction kept 11 bases outside the gene matches.

Points on this clone: The same CDR3 is also encoded by other DNA sequences in this sample. The chain recombines TRBV5-1 with TRBJ2-7, with D unclear. CDR3 length: 11 amino acids. CDR1 SGHRS and CDR2 YFSETQ come from the germline V gene. V lost 3 bases and J 1 base, leaving 2 bases between the germline ends. CDR3 residues: CASSSSYEQYF. CDR3 sequence (DNA): TGCGCCAGCAGCTCTTCCTACGAGCAGTACTTC.

This chain links TRBV24-1 with TRBJ1-2; maybe TRBD1 (5 bases). The CDR3 covers 15 residues. V shed 4 bases and J shed 3 bases, with 14 bases lying between them. Germline CDR1 and CDR2: KGHDR and SFDVKD. The CDR3 sequence: CATSDGGGRDYGYTF. The CDR3 region has the DNA TGTGCCACCAGTGACGGCGGGGGTCGAGACTATGGCTACACCTTC.

The CDR3 sequence is CASEQGAEQFF. In nucleotides, the CDR3 is TGTGCCTCTGAACAGGGAGCCGAACAGTTCTTC. The chain employs TRBV24-1 and TRBJ2-1, with D perhaps matching TRBD1 (6 bases). V was shortened by 12 bases and J by 13 bases, with 18 bases between the two germline ends. The CDR3 runs 11 residues. In germline, CDR1 is KGHDR, CDR2 SFDVKD.

V gene TRBV2 combines with J gene TRBJ2-7; 7 nucleotides agree with TRBD1. Per germline, CDR1 SNHLY and CDR2 FYNNEI. Trimming cost V 4 bases and J 2 bases; bases outside gene matches: 2. CDR3 length: 13 residues. The CDR3 DNA reads TGTGCCAGCAGTGCGGGACAGCCCTACGAGCAGTACTTC. Amino acids: CASSAGQPYEQYF.

The V call is TRBV6-5, the J call TRBJ1-4; no reliable D call. V was pared by 5 bases and J by 8 bases, with 12 bases between. Germline loops: CDR1 MNHEY, CDR2 SVGAGI. The CDR3 has 13 amino acids. The CDR3 protein is CASSPRLREKLFF. CDR3 DNA: TGTGCCAGCAGTCCGCGACTAAGGGAAAAACTGTTTTTT.

The V gene is TRBV19, the J gene TRBJ2-5; D ambiguous. The CDR3 has 15 residues. V lost 4 bases, J lost 5 bases, and 17 bases lay in between. The germline V gene encodes CDR1 LNHDA and CDR2 SQIVND (reference sequence). The CDR3: CASSTGSELGETQYF. The CDR3 region has the DNA TGTGCCAGTAGTACCGGGTCCGAACTCGGGGAGACCCAGTACTTC.

Here the CDR3 DNA reads TGTGCCAGCGGGCGACAGGGGAACACCGGGGAGCTGTTTTTT. It translates to CASGRQGNTGELFF. The genes are TRBV27 and TRBJ2-2, with 7 bases identical to TRBD1. From germline, CDR1 is MNHEY and CDR2 SMNVEV (reference sequence). Trimming at V came to 8 bases and at J to 1 base, leaving 4 bases not matched to a gene. The CDR3 spans 14 residues.

V gene TRBV5-1 combines with J gene TRBJ2-2; 10 bases are a match to TRBD1. Per the germline V gene, CDR1 is SGHRS and CDR2 is YFSETQ. The CDR3 is made up of 16 amino acids. V dropped 7 bases and J dropped 2; count of bases not matched to a gene: 8. CDR3 nucleotide sequence: TGCGCCAGCGGATCCTGGACAGGGGGAAACACCGGGGAGCTGTTTTTT. Protein: CASGSWTGGNTGELFF. Full variable domain (remainder filled in from reference TRBV5-1 and TRBJ2-2): KAGVTQTPRYLIKTRGQQVTLSCSPISGHRSVSWYQQTPGQGLQFLFEYFSETQRNKGNFPGRFSGRQFSNSRSEMNVSTLELGDSALYLCASGSWTGGNTGELFFGEGSRLTVL.